Detailed here is one TCR beta chain. The antigen remains undetermined. The data were obtained in a study of shared clonotypes between healthy human individuals. Sorted-subset replicate PCRs used roughly 220 ng DNA, 25,000 to 30,000 T cell genomes. The method was immunoSEQ multiplex PCR; TCRdb's version includes in-frame clones alone and lacks a portion of them. The table shows approximately 2.4 million clones, with 95% occurring only once. The CDR3 consists of 13 residues. Per germline, CDR1 MDHEN and CDR2 SYDVKM. V was shortened by 10 bases and J by 2 bases, with 12 bases between the two germline ends. Study-level points and caveats: Against clonotypes common to all four donors, non-shared ones had lower generation probabilities. Memory subsets generally showed lower estimated richness than naive subsets. Only blood was sampled; tissue repertoires likely differ.

V and J are TRBV28 and TRBJ1-5; D not certain. Sequencing was done on a sample of naive CD4+ T cells sorted from blood. Subset noted: CD45RA+ positively selected. This TCR came from a man in his late teens or twenties in good health. CDR3 DNA: TGTGCCACCCTGGGCGCGGGCAATCAGCCCCAGCATTTT. It translates to CATLGAGNQPQHF. The full variable domain, with the rest looked up from reference TRBV28 and TRBJ1-5, is DVKVTQSSRYLVKRTGEKVFLECVQDMDHENMFWYRQDPGLGLRLIYFSYDVKMKEKGDIPEGYSVSREKKERFSLILESASTNQTSMYLCATLGAGNQPQHFGDGTRLSIL.